Sequencing of this TCR beta chain was carried out in a study of early T cells in non-severe SARS-CoV-2 infection. The study, taken as a whole, reports: VDJdb matching skewed toward anti-spike CD8 responses, missing private and CD4 specificities.

TCRdb re-derived calls from the 5' RACE reads in MiXCR, one entry per CDR3 protein. Of tens of thousands of distinct CDR3 sequences in the sample, roughly a tenth were seen once. This clonotype was counted at least ten times. Its target is unknown. The germline V gene has CDR1 DFQATT and CDR2 SNEGSKA (reference sequence). The length of the CDR3 is 14 residues. V was cut by 0 bases and J by 2 bases, with 10 bases left in between. The source material was whole blood. The V call is TRBV20-1, the J call TRBJ2-5; D gene ambiguous. The receptor comes from an adult who was a healthcare worker with PCR-confirmed SARS-CoV-2 infection or an uninfected control (not recorded which). The CDR3 bases are TGCAGTGCTAGAGATTGGGTGGATCAAGAGACCCAGTACTTC. It codes for CSARDWVDQETQYF.